The clone carrying this T cell receptor (beta chain) was seen only once. No antigen is known for it. The sample originates from a study of OX40 agonist ivuxolimab in advanced cancers. Looking at the study overall: From 23 to 79 years was the age range, with a mean of around 56 years, and over 70% were male.

This table comes from immunoSEQ multiplex PCR, and its TCRdb copy is limited to in-frame clones, with some not included. Among some 35,000 clones listed, 65% to 80% were seen once. Overall study results and limits: Fewer expanded clones were found on average in CD4+ than in CD8+ T cells.

The V gene's germline CDR1 is SGHTA and CDR2 FQGNSA. V shed 5 bases and J shed 5 bases, with 16 bases lying between them. CDR3 length equals 15 residues. The starting material was CD4+ or CD8+ T cells sorted from blood, obtained in a trial of the OX40 agonist ivuxolimab. The chain employs TRBV7-2 and TRBJ2-4, with D possibly matching TRBD1 (6 bases). The TCR sequence derives from an adult with an advanced solid tumor such as melanoma, head and neck, liver or kidney cancer. In DNA, the CDR3 is TGTGCCAGCAGCAACGACCAGGGGCGGCAAAACATTCAGTACTTC. Translation gives CASSNDQGRQNIQYF.